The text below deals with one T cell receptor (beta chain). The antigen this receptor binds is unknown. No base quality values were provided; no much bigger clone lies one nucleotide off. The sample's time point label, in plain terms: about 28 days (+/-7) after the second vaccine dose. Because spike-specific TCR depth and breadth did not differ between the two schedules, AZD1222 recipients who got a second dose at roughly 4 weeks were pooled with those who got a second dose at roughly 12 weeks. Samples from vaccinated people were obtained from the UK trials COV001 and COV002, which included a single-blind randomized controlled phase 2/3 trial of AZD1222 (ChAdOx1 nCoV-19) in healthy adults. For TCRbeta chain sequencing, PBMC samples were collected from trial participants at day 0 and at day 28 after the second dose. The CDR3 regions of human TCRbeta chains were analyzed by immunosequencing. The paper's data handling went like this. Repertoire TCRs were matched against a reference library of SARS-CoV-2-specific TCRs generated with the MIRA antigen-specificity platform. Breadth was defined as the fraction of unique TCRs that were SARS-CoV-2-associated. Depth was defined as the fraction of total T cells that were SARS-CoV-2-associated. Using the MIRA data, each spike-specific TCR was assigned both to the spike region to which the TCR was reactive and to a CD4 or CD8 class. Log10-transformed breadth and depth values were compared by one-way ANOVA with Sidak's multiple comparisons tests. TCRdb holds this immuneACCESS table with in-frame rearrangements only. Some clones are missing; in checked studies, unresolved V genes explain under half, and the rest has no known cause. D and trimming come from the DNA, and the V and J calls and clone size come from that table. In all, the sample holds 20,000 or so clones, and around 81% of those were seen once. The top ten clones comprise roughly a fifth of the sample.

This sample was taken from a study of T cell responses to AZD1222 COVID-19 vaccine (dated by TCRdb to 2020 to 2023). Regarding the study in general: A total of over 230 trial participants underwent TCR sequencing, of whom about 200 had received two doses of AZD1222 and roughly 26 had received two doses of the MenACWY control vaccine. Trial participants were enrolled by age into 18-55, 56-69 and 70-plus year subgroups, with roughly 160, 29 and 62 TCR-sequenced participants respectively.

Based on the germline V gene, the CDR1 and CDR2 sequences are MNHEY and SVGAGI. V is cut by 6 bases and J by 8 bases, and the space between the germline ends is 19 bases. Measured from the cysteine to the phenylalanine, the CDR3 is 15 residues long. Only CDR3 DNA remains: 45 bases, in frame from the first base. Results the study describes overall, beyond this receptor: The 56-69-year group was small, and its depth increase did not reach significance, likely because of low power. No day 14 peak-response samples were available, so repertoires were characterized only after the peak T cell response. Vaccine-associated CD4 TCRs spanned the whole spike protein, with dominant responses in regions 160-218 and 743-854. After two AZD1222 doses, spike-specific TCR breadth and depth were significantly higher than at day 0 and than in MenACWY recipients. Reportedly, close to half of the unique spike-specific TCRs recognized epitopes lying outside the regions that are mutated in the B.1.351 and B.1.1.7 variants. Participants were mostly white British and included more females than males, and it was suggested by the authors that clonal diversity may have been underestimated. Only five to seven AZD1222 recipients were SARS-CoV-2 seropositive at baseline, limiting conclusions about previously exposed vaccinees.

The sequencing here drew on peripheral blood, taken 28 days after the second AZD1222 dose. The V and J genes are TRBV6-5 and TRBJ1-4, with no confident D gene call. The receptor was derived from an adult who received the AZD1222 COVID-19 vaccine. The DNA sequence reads TGTGCCAGCAGCCAGACCGGGGTCTCGGCCGAAAAACTGTTTTTT. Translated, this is CASSQTGVSAEKLFF.